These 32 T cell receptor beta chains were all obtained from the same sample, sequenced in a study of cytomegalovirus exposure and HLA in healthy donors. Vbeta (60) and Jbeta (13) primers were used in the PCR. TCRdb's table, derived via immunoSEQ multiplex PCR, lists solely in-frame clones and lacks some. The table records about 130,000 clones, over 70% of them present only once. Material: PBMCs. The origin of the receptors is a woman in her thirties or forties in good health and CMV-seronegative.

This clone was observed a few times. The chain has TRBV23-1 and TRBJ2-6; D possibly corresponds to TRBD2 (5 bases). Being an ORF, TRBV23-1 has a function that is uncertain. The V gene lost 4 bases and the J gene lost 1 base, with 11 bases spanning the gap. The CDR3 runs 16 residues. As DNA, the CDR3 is TGCGCCAGCAGTCGCACGAGGGTGTCTGGGGCCAACGTCCTGACTTTC. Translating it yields CASSRTRVSGANVLTF.

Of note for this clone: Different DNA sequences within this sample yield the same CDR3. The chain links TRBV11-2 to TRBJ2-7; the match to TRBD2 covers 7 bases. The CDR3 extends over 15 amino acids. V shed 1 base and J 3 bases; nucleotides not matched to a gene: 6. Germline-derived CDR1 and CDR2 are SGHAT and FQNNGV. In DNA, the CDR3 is TGTGCCAGCAGCTTAGCACCTGGGGGGGACTACGAGCAGTACTTC. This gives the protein CASSLAPGGDYEQYF.

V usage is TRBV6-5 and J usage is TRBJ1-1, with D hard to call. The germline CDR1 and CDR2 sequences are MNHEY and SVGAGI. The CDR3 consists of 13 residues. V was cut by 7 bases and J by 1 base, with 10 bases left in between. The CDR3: CASTQRPNTEAFF. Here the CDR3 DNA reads TGTGCCAGCACCCAGCGCCCGAACACTGAAGCTTTCTTT.

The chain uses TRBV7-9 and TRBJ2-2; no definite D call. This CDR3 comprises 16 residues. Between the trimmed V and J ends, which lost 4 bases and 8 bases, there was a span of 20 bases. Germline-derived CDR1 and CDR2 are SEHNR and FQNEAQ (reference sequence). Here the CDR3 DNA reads TGTGCCAGCAGCTCCTCCCCTTCTAGGATTGAAGGGGAGCTGTTTTTT. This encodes CASSSSPSRIEGELFF. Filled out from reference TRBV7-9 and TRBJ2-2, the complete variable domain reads DTGVSQNPRHKITKRGQNVTFRCDPISEHNRLYWYRQTLGQGPEFLTYFQNEAQLEKSRLLSDRFSAERPKGSFSTLEIQRTEQGDSAMYLCASSSSPSRIEGELFFGEGSRLTVL.

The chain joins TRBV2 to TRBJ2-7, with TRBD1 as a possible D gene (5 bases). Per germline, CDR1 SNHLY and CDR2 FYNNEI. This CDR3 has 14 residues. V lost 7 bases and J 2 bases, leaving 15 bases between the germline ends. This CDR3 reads CASTPMAGPYEQYF. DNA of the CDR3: TGTGCCAGCACCCCTATGGCAGGGCCCTACGAGCAGTACTTC.

The CDR3 region has the DNA TGCGCCAGCAGCGGCCCGGAAAGGGCGGGCGGGGAGCTGTTTTTT. Its protein is CASSGPERAGGELFF. This chain uses TRBV5-1 with TRBJ2-2, with D tentatively TRBD2 (5 bases). Trimming left V 4 bases short and J 7 bases short, with 17 bases between. Per the germline V gene, CDR1 is SGHRS and CDR2 is YFSETQ. The CDR3 is 15 amino acids.

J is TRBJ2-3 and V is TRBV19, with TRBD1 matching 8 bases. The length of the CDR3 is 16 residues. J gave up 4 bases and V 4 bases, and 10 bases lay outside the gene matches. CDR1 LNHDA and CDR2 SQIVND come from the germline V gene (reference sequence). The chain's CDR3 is CASSTSQGVWADTQYF. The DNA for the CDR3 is TGTGCCAGTAGTACATCACAGGGGGTGTGGGCAGATACGCAGTATTTT.

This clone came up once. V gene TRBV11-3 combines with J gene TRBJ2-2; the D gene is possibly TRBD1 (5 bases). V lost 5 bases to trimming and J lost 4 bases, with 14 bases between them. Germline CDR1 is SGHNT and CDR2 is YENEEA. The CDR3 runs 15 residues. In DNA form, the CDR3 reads TGTGCCAGCAGCGATAGGACAAGACCCACCGGGGAGCTGTTTTTT. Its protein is CASSDRTRPTGELFF.

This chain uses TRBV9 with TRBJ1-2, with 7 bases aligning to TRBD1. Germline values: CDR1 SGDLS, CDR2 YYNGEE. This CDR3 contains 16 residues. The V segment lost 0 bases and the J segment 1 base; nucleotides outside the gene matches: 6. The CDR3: CASSVDSGTVNYGYTF. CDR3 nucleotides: TGTGCCAGCAGCGTAGATTCGGGGACAGTTAACTATGGCTACACCTTC.

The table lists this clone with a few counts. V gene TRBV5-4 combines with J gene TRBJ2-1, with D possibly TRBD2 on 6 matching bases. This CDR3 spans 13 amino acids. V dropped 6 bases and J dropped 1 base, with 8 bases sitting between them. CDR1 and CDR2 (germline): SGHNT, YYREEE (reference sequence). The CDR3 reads CASKTSSYNEQFF. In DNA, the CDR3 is TGTGCCAGCAAGACTAGTTCCTACAATGAGCAGTTCTTC.

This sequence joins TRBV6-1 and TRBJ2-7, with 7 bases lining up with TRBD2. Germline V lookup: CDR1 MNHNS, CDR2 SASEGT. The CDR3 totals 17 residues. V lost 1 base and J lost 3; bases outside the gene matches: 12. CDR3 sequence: CASSEDFSGLSSYEQYF. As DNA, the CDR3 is TGTGCCAGCAGTGAAGACTTTAGCGGGCTATCGAGCTACGAGCAGTACTTC.

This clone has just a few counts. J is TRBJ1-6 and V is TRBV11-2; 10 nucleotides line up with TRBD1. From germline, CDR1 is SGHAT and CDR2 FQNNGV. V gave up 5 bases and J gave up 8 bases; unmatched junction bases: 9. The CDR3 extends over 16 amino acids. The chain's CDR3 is CASSPGGTGEYSPLHF. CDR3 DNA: TGTGCCAGCAGCCCGGGAGGGACAGGGGAGTATTCACCCCTCCACTTT.

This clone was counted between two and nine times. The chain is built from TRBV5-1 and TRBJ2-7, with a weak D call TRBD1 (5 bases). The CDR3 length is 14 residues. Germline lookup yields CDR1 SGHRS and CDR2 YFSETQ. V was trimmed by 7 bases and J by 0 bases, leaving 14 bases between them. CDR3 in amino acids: CASGPRQSSYEQYF. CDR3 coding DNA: TGCGCCAGCGGACCCAGACAGAGCTCCTACGAGCAGTACTTC.

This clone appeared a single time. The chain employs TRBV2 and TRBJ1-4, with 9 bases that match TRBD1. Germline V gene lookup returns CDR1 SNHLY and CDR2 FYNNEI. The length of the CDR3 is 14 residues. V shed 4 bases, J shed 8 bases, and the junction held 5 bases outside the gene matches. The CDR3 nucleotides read TGTGCCAGCAGTGGAGGGACAGGGAGAGAAAAACTGTTTTTT. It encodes CASSGGTGREKLFF.

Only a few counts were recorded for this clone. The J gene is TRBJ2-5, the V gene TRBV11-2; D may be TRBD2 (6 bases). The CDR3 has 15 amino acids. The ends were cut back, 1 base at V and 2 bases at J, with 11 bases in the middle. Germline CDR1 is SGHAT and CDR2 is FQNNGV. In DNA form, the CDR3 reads TGTGCCAGCAGCTTAGTCCTAGCGTCTCAAGAGACCCAGTACTTC. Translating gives CASSLVLASQETQYF.

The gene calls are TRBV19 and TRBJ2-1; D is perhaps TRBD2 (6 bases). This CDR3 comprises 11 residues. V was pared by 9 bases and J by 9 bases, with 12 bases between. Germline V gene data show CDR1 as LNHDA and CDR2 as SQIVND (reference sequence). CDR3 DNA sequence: TGTGCCAGGGTGGGACTGTCTGAGCAGTTCTTC. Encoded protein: CARVGLSEQFF.

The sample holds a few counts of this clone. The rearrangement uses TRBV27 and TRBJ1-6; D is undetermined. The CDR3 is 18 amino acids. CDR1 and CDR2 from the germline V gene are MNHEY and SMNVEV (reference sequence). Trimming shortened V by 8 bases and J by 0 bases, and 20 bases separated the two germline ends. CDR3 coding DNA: TGTGCCAGCTCCCGGGAGATGAGCCCCAGCTCCTATAATTCACCCCTCCACTTT. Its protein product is CASSREMSPSSYNSPLHF.

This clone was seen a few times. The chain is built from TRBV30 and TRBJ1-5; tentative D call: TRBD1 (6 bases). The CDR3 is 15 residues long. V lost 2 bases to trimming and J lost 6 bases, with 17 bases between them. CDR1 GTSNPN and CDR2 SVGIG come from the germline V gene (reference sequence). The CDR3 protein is CAWSPSTGGGQPQHF. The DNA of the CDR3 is TGTGCCTGGAGTCCCTCAACGGGGGGCGGTCAGCCCCAGCATTTT.

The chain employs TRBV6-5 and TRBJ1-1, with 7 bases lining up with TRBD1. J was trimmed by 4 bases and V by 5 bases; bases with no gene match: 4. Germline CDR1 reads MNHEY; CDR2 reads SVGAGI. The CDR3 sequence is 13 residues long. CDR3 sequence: CASSRDRVTEAFF. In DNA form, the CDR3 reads TGTGCCAGCAGTCGGGACAGAGTCACTGAAGCTTTCTTT.

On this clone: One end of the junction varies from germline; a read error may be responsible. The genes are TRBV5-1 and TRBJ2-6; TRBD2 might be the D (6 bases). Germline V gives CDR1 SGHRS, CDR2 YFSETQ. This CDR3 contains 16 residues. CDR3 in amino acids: CASGEAPTSGANGLTF. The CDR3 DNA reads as TGCGCCAGCGGGGAGGCCCCTACCTCTGGGGCCAACGGCCTGACTTTC.

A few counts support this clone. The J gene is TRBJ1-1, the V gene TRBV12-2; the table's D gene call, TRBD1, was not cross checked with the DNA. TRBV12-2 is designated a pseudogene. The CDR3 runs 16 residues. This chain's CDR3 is CASRLGVDRLNTEAFF. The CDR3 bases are TGTGCAAGTCGCTTAGGAGTGGACAGACTGAACACTGAAGCTTTCTTT.

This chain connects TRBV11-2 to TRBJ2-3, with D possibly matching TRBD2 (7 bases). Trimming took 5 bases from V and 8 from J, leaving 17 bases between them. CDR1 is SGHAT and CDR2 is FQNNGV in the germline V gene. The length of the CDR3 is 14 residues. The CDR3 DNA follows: TGTGCCAGCAGCCCAAACTGGGGAGGGGGTACGCAGTATTTT. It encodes CASSPNWGGGTQYF.

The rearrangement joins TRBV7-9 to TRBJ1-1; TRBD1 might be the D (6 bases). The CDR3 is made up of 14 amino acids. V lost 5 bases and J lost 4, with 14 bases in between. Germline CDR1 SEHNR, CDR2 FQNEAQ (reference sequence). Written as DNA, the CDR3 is TGTGCCAGCAGCCCAGGGGACGGCGGCACTGAAGCTTTCTTT. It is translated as CASSPGDGGTEAFF.

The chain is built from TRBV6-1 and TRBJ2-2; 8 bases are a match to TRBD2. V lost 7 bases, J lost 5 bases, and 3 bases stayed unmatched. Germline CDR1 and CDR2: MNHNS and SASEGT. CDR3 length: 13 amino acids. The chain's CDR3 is CASNERETGELFF. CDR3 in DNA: TGTGCCAGCAACGAGCGGGAGACCGGGGAGCTGTTTTTT.

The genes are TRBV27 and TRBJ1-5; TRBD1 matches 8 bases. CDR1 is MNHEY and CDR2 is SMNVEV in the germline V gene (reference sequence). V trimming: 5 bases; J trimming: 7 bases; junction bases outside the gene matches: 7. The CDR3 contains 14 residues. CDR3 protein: CASSPRTGYQPQHF. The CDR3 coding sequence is TGTGCCAGCAGTCCTAGGACAGGGTACCAGCCCCAGCATTTT.

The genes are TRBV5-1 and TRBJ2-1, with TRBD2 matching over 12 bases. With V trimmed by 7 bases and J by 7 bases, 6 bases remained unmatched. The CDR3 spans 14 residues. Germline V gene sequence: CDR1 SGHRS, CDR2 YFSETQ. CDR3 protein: CASEWTSGKNEQFF. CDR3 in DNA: TGCGCCAGCGAATGGACTAGCGGGAAAAATGAGCAGTTCTTC.

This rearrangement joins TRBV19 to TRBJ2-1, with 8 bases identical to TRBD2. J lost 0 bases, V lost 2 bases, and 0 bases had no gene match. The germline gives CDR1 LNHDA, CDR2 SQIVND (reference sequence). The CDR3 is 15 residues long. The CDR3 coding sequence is TGTGCCAGTAGTATAAGCGGGAGCTCCTACAATGAGCAGTTCTTC. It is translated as CASSISGSSYNEQFF.

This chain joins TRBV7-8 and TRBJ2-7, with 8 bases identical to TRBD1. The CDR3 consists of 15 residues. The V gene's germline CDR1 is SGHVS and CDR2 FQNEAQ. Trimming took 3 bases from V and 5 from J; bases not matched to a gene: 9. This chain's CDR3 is CASSFLSGTGDEQYF. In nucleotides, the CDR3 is TGTGCCAGCAGCTTTCTCTCCGGGACAGGCGACGAGCAGTACTTC. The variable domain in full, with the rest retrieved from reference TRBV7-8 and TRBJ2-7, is GAGVSQSPRYKVAKRGQDVALRCDPISGHVSLFWYQQALGQGPEFLTYFQNEAQLDKSGLPSDRFFAERPEGSVSTLKIQRTQQEDSAVYLCASSFLSGTGDEQYFGPGTRLTVT.

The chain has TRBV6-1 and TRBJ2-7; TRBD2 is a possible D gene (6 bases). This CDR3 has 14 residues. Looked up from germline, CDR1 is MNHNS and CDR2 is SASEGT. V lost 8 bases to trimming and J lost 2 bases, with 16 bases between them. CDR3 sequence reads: CASGREEEAYEQYF. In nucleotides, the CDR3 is TGTGCCAGCGGGCGGGAAGAGGAAGCCTACGAGCAGTACTTC.

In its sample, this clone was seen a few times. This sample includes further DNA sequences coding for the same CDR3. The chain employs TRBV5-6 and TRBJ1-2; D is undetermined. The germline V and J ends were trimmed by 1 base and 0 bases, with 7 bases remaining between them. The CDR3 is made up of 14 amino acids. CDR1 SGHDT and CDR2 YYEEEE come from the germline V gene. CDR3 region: CASSLTGANYGYTF. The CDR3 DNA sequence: TGTGCCAGCAGCTTGACCGGAGCTAACTATGGCTACACCTTC.

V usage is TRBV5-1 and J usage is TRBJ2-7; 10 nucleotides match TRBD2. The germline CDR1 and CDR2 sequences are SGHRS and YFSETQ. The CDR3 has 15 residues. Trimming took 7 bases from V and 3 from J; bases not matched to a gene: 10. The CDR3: CASGEALAGVYEQYF. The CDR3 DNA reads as TGCGCCAGCGGCGAGGCTCTAGCGGGGGTCTACGAGCAGTACTTC.

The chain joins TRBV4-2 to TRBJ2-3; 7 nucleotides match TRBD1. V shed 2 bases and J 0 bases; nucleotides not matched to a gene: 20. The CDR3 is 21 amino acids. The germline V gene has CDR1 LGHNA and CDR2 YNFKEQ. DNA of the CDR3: TGTGCCAGCAGCCAATATAGCGCCCCGGATTTGGGGACAGCAAGCACAGATACGCAGTATTTT. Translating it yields CASSQYSAPDLGTASTDTQYF.